The text below deals with one TCR beta chain. The method was immunoSEQ multiplex PCR; TCRdb's version includes in-frame clones alone and lacks a portion of them. The repertoire holds around 32,000 clones, with more than 90% as singletons. The sample belongs to a study of glioma-infiltrating T cells after dendritic cell vaccination. Germline V gives CDR1 SGHAT, CDR2 FQNNGV. This CDR3 region has 14 residues. Trimming cost V 1 base and J 4 bases, with 8 bases left between them. The sample was blood, taken before dendritic cell vaccination. This receptor was taken from a human donor with glioblastoma. The rearrangement joins TRBV11-2 to TRBJ2-1; weak D call: TRBD1 (5 bases). CDR3 sequence: CASSLATEYNEQFF. Here the CDR3 DNA reads TGTGCCAGCAGCTTAGCGACAGAATACAATGAGCAGTTCTTC.